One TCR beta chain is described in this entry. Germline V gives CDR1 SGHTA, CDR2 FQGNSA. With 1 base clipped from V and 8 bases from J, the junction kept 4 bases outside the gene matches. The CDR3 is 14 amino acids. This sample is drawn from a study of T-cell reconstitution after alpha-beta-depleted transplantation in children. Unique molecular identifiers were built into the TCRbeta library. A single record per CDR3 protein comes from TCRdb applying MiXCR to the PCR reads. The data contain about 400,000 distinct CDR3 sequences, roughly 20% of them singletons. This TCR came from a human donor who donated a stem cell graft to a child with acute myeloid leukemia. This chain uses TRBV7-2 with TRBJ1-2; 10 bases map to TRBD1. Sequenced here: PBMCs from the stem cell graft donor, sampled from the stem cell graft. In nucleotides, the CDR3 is TGTGCCAGCAGCTTAGGACAGGGGGCGAACGGCTACACCTTC. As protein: CASSLGQGANGYTF.